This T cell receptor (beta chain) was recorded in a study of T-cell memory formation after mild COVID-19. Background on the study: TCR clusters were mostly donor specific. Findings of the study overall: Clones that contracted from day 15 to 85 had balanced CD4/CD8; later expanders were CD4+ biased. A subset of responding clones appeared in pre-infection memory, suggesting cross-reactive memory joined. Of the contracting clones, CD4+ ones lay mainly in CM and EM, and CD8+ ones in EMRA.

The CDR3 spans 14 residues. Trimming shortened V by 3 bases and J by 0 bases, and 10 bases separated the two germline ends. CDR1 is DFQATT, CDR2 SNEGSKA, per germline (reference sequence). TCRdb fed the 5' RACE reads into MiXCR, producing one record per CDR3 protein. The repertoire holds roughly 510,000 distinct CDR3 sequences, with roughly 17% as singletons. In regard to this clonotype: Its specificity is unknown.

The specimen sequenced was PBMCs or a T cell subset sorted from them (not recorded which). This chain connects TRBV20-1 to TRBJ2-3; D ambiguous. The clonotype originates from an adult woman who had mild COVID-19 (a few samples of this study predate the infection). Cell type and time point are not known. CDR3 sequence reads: CSARLETSTDTQYF. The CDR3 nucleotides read TGCAGTGCTAGGTTGGAGACTAGCACAGATACGCAGTATTTT.